The 27 T cell receptor beta chains below all came from one sample that was sequenced in a study of response to subunit inactivated influenza vaccine. MiXCR, applied by TCRdb to the RT-PCR reads, yields one record per CDR3 protein. The sample holds fewer than 600,000 distinct CDR3 sequences; approximately 7.8% are singletons and the top ten take about an eighth. This specimen was PBMCs from blood, taken around 2 years after vaccination. All receptors derive from a man in his fifties or sixties who received an inactivated influenza vaccine.

This clonotype was seen a handful of times. The rearrangement uses TRBV5-6 and TRBJ2-7; D possibly corresponds to TRBD2 (6 bases). V was trimmed by 5 bases and J by 2 bases, leaving 17 bases between them. Germline CDR1 SGHDT, CDR2 YYEEEE. The CDR3 has 15 amino acids. This CDR3 reads CASSQTRTNTYEQYF. Written as DNA, the CDR3 is TGTGCCAGCAGTCAGACCCGGACTAACACCTACGAGCAGTACTTC.

This clonotype was counted at least ten times. V is TRBV29-1 and J is TRBJ2-1; D may correspond to TRBD1 or TRBD2 (5 bases each). V lost 4 bases and J lost 3, with 10 bases in between. This CDR3 spans 13 amino acids. The germline CDR1 and CDR2 sequences are SQVTM and ANQGSEA. The CDR3 is CSVAGARYNEQFF. CDR3 DNA sequence: TGCAGCGTTGCCGGGGCCCGCTACAATGAGCAGTTCTTC.

A few counts support this clonotype. CDR3 DNA sequence: TGTGCCAGCAGCGTAGGGCCAGCGCCAGATACGCAGTATTTT. Protein product: CASSVGPAPDTQYF. The rearrangement links TRBV9 to TRBJ2-3; D ambiguous. V lost 0 bases and J 4 bases, leaving 9 bases between the germline ends. Germline CDR1 is SGDLS and CDR2 is YYNGEE. The length of the CDR3 is 14 residues.

The chain uses TRBV7-9 and TRBJ1-5, with D uncertain. The CDR3 has 14 residues. V was clipped by 4 bases and J by 7 bases, with 14 bases between them. CDR1 and CDR2 from the germline V gene are SEHNR and FQNEAQ (reference sequence). The CDR3 loop is CASSSAQSPQPQHF. CDR3 bases: TGTGCCAGCAGCTCCGCTCAGAGCCCACAGCCCCAGCATTTT.

This clonotype was seen ten or more times. The V and J genes are TRBV7-9 and TRBJ2-3, with D possibly being TRBD1 or TRBD2 (6 bases each). V was cut by 5 bases and J by 6 bases, with 21 bases left in between. Germline V gene data show CDR1 as SEHNR and CDR2 as FQNEAQ (reference sequence). The CDR3 covers 16 residues. The CDR3 sequence: CASSQGLAEIRDTQYF. DNA for the CDR3: TGTGCCAGCAGCCAGGGGTTAGCGGAGATCCGGGATACGCAGTATTTT.

This clonotype was seen repeatedly, ten times or more. The J gene is TRBJ2-1, the V gene TRBV4-1; D is tentatively TRBD1 or TRBD2 (5 bases each). V lost 4 bases to trimming and J lost 7 bases, with 14 bases between them. Germline CDR1 reads MGHRA; CDR2 reads YSYEKL. The CDR3 is made up of 14 amino acids. The CDR3, as DNA: TGCGCCAGCAGCCTACCCGGGACCACAAATGAGCAGTTCTTC. Translation gives CASSLPGTTNEQFF.

This clonotype was recorded a few times. The V gene is TRBV7-9, the J gene TRBJ1-1; no reliable D call. V was pared by 5 bases and J by 1 base, with 14 bases between. Germline V gene sequence: CDR1 SEHNR, CDR2 FQNEAQ (reference sequence). There are 15 residues in the CDR3. CDR3 DNA: TGTGCCAGCAGCCCAGGTGCAATTGCGAACACTGAAGCTTTCTTT. It encodes CASSPGAIANTEAFF.

Many counts were recorded for this clonotype. This sequence joins TRBV20-1 and TRBJ2-7; 11 nucleotides agree with TRBD2. V lost 5 bases, J lost 2 bases, and 5 bases stayed unmatched. Germline values: CDR1 DFQATT, CDR2 SNEGSKA (reference sequence). CDR3 length equals 14 residues. The DNA of the CDR3 is TGCAGTGCTCTCGGGACTAGCGGAACCTACGAGCAGTACTTC. It translates to CSALGTSGTYEQYF.

This clonotype came up a few times. The chain carries TRBV6-2 or TRBV6-3 and TRBJ2-1; 8 bases align to TRBD1. The CDR3 is made up of 17 amino acids. V trimming: 7 bases; J trimming: 8 bases; junction bases outside the gene matches: 19. CDR1 and CDR2 (germline): MNHEY, SVGEGT. The CDR3 loop is CASKGQVRVKKKDEQFF. The CDR3 nucleotides are TGTGCCAGCAAGGGACAGGTTAGGGTGAAGAAAAAGGATGAGCAGTTCTTC.

The sample holds a few counts of this clonotype. The V and J genes are TRBV29-1 and TRBJ2-2; TRBD2 is a possible D gene (6 bases). Germline V gene sequence: CDR1 SQVTM, CDR2 ANQGSEA. V was shortened by 0 bases and J by 7 bases, with 12 bases between the two germline ends. The CDR3 spans 14 residues. DNA of the CDR3: TGCAGCGTTGAAGAGACTAGAATGGGCGGGGAGCTGTTTTTT. Residues: CSVEETRMGGELFF.

This chain links TRBV29-1 with TRBJ2-5; perhaps D is TRBD1 or TRBD2 (5 bases each). The germline gives CDR1 SQVTM, CDR2 ANQGSEA. CDR3 size: 12 residues. V lost 7 bases and J 4 bases, leaving 13 bases between the germline ends. CDR3 DNA: TGCAGCGCGGAGCCTGGGGGAGAGACCCAGTACTTC. Translated, it gives CSAEPGGETQYF.

This clonotype turned up a few times. The rearrangement links TRBV11-2 to TRBJ2-7, with a weak D call TRBD1 (6 bases). The CDR3 contains 13 residues. V was clipped by 3 bases and J by 5 bases, with 11 bases between them. The germline V gene encodes CDR1 SGHAT and CDR2 FQNNGV. The CDR3 bases are TGTGCCAGCAGCTTTGGACAGATGCACGAGCAGTACTTC. Its protein product is CASSFGQMHEQYF.

Remarks on this clonotype: A read error may produce the germline difference seen at one junction end. The rearrangement links TRBV12-3 or TRBV12-4 to TRBJ1-1; D possibly corresponds to TRBD1 (6 bases). The CDR3 consists of 14 residues. CDR3 residues: CASSLQGGNTDAFF. CDR3 bases: TGTGCCAGCAGCTTACAGGGAGGGAACACTGATGCTTTCTTT.

V usage is TRBV18 and J usage is TRBJ1-5; possibly TRBD1 for D (5 bases). V gave up 4 bases and J gave up 5 bases, with 12 bases separating them. The CDR3 length is 14 residues. CDR1 is KGHSH, CDR2 LQKENI, per germline. CDR3 nucleotide sequence: TGTGCCAGCTCACGGGACCCGGAGGATCAGCCCCAGCATTTT. Translation gives CASSRDPEDQPQHF. The full variable domain, its missing parts supplied by reference TRBV18 and TRBJ1-5, is NAGVMQNPRHLVRRRGQEARLRCSPMKGHSHVYWYRQLPEEGLKFMVYLQKENIIDESGMPKERFSAEFPKEGPSILRIQQVVRGDSAAYFCASSRDPEDQPQHFGDGTRLSIL.

This rearrangement joins TRBV4-2 to TRBJ2-1; TRBD2 agrees at 8 bases. V shed 0 bases and J 2 bases; nucleotides not matched to a gene: 6. Germline V gene data show CDR1 as LGHNA and CDR2 as YNFKEQ. This CDR3 spans 17 amino acids. CDR3 DNA: TGTGCCAGCAGCCAAGATGGGCCAGCGGGGGCCTACAATGAGCAGTTCTTC. Protein sequence: CASSQDGPAGAYNEQFF.

This clonotype has just a few counts. The chain employs TRBV13 and TRBJ1-1; D gene unclear. Germline assignment: CDR1 PRHDT and CDR2 FYEKMQ (reference sequence). The V end lost 6 bases, the J end lost 3 bases, and 11 bases lay between the germline ends. CDR3 size: 13 residues. The DNA for the CDR3 is TGTGCCAGCAGACCTAGTCCAGACACTGAAGCTTTCTTT. Its translation: CASRPSPDTEAFF.

This clonotype occurred a few times. The chain couples TRBV9 to TRBJ2-2; D possibly corresponds to TRBD2 (5 bases). This CDR3 contains 14 residues. Germline CDR1 reads SGDLS; CDR2 reads YYNGEE. V shed 3 bases and J shed 1 base, with 7 bases lying between them. The CDR3 DNA is TGTGCCAGCAGCGCGGGATGGAACACCGGGGAGCTGTTTTTT. Translating it yields CASSAGWNTGELFF. The full variable domain, rest sourced from reference TRBV9 and TRBJ2-2, is DSGVTQTPKHLITATGQRVTLRCSPRSGDLSVYWYQQSLDQGLQFLIQYYNGEERAKGNILERFSAQQFPDLHSELNLSSLELGDSALYFCASSAGWNTGELFFGEGSRLTVL.

There are a few counts of this clonotype. The chain is built from TRBV5-1 and TRBJ2-7; 9 nucleotides align to TRBD1. The V segment lost 4 bases and the J segment 5 bases; nucleotides outside the gene matches: 10. CDR1 is SGHRS, CDR2 YFSETQ, per germline. The CDR3 has 15 amino acids. The CDR3 loop is CASSGRTGAGNEQYF. CDR3 in DNA: TGCGCCAGCAGCGGCAGGACAGGGGCGGGAAACGAGCAGTACTTC.

This sequence joins TRBV5-1 and TRBJ2-1; TRBD1 matches 7 bases. Looked up from germline, CDR1 is SGHRS and CDR2 is YFSETQ. The CDR3 consists of 15 residues. Germline trimming cut 5 bases from V and 7 bases from J; bases unmatched to any gene: 12. CDR3 bases: TGCGCCAGCAGTCTTGAACCGGGACAGAATAATGAGCAGTTCTTC. Translated: CASSLEPGQNNEQFF.

The CDR3 sequence: CASSVGGDYGYTF. CDR3 coding DNA: TGTGCCAGCAGTGTCGGGGGGGACTATGGCTACACCTTC. The V call is TRBV6-1, the J call TRBJ1-2, with D maybe TRBD1 (5 bases). The CDR3 loop spans 13 amino acids. Deletions cut 4 bases from V and 3 bases from J, with 9 bases between. From germline, CDR1 is MNHNS and CDR2 SASEGT.

This clonotype has at least ten counts. The chain links TRBV10-3 to TRBJ2-1; maybe TRBD2 (6 bases). V was clipped by 10 bases and J by 0 bases, with 16 bases between them. The CDR3 runs 15 residues. Germline V gene data show CDR1 as ENHRY and CDR2 as SYGVKD. Here the CDR3 reads CATRPAGSSYNEQFF. The CDR3 DNA reads TGTGCCACCCGACCAGCGGGTAGCTCCTACAATGAGCAGTTCTTC.

J is TRBJ2-2 and V is TRBV4-1; possibly TRBD1 or TRBD2 for D (5 bases each). Germline-derived CDR1 and CDR2 are MGHRA and YSYEKL. The length of the CDR3 is 16 residues. V was shortened by 4 bases and J by 4 bases, with 16 bases between the two germline ends. This CDR3 reads CASSRESGRITGELFF. The CDR3 DNA reads as TGCGCCAGCAGCCGCGAGTCGGGACGGATCACCGGGGAGCTGTTTTTT.

This clonotype was observed many times. A junction boundary mismatches the germline segment, possibly from a read error. The chain links TRBV7-2 to TRBJ1-1; D is possibly TRBD1 (5 bases). The CDR3 covers 14 residues. Germline V gives CDR1 SGHTA, CDR2 FQGNSA. The CDR3 DNA is TGTGCCAGCAGCTTAGGTTCCGGGACCCAGCGTGGTCTCTTT. This gives the protein CASSLGSGTQRGLF.

This chain joins TRBV5-1 and TRBJ2-2; TRBD1 agrees at 9 bases. Per germline, CDR1 SGHRS and CDR2 YFSETQ. V shed 4 bases and J 6 bases; nucleotides not matched to a gene: 10. The CDR3 loop spans 16 amino acids. This CDR3 is CASSPGTGSFAGELFF. The DNA for the CDR3 is TGCGCCAGCAGCCCTGGGACAGGGAGCTTCGCCGGGGAGCTGTTTTTT.

This clonotype was seen a few times. V and J are TRBV7-2 and TRBJ1-2; TRBD1 might be the D (5 bases). The germline V gene encodes CDR1 SGHTA and CDR2 FQGNSA. The CDR3 loop spans 14 amino acids. With 3 bases removed from V and 2 bases from J, the gap between germline ends came to 10 bases. CDR3 in amino acids: CASSFQTENYGYTF. The CDR3 DNA reads as TGTGCCAGCAGCTTCCAGACAGAGAACTATGGCTACACCTTC.

This clonotype has a handful of counts. This rearrangement joins TRBV28 to TRBJ1-2, with 9 bases matching TRBD1. Germline V gene lookup returns CDR1 MDHEN and CDR2 SYDVKM. Unmatched junction bases numbered 5, after V lost 6 bases and J lost 3 bases. The CDR3 extends over 14 amino acids. CDR3 coding DNA: TGTGCCAGCAGGCGAGACAGGGGGTACTATGGCTACACCTTC. Translating it yields CASRRDRGYYGYTF.

This clonotype was observed at least ten times. J is TRBJ2-1 and V is TRBV7-6, with TRBD2 identical over 9 bases. Trimming at V came to 2 bases and at J to 5 bases, leaving 4 bases not matched to a gene. CDR3 size: 15 residues. Germline CDR1 reads SGHVS; CDR2 reads FNYEAQ. The CDR3 region has the DNA TGTGCCAGCAGCTTATTAGCGGGAGTAGACAATGAGCAGTTCTTC. This translates into CASSLLAGVDNEQFF.